These 2 T cell receptor beta chains were sequenced from one sample in a study of breast tumors, draining lymph nodes, adjacent tissues (dated by TCRdb to 2016 to 2017). The library was generated by multiplex PCR. Instrument used: Illumina HiSeq 2000. TCRdb handled the public reads itself, with Q25 trimming in fastp and clone calling in MiXCR, and kept productive beta chains. CDR3 protein sequences are deduplicated, and each keeps its most common genes and DNA. The sample has approximately 140,000 distinct CDR3 sequences on record, 32% of them singletons. Under 2.5% of the sample is in the top ten clones. The axillary draining lymph nodes of breast cancer patients were the source of the lymph node samples. The sequenced material came from axillary lymph node tissue. Receptor source: a female donor with breast cancer. Some clones in this sample may be carry-over from other donors' samples.

This clonotype was seen many times. The V call is TRBV4-3, the J call TRBJ2-1; no reliable D call. CDR3 length: 14 residues. The V gene's germline CDR1 is LGHNA and CDR2 YSLEER. Deletions cut 3 bases from V and 4 bases from J, with 10 bases between. The CDR3 here is CASSQPDAYNEQFF. The CDR3 coding sequence is TGCGCCAGCAGCCAGCCGGACGCATACAATGAGCAGTTCTTC.

As for this clonotype: One end of the junction fails to match germline, which may point to a read error. The V call is TRBV6-5, the J call TRBJ2-5; D unclear. The CDR3 extends over 15 amino acids. The germline V gene encodes CDR1 MNHEY and CDR2 SVGAGI. In nucleotides, the CDR3 is TGTGTCAGCAGTCAGGCCCCCGTCTACCAGGAGACCCAGTACTTC. This gives the protein CVSSQAPVYQETQYF.